This T cell receptor (beta chain) was identified during a study of CXCR3-negative and CXCR3-positive naive CD8 T cells. As regards this clonotype: No antigen is known for it.

Libraries were UMI-labeled 5' RACE TRB cDNA. TCRdb processed the 5' RACE reads again and assigns one entry to each CDR3 protein, with no DNA. This sample's table has about 92,000 distinct CDR3 sequences. Within the CD8+ T cell compartment, naive cells were CD45RO-CCR7+CD27+CD95-. This CDR3 spans 15 amino acids. CDR1 and CDR2 (germline): SGHTA, FQGNSA. General study points: Naive subsets displayed similar surface CD5, and TCR strength was inferred from TRB CDR3 properties. A higher hydrophobicity marked the TRB CDR3s of CXCR3-positive naive cells versus CXCR3-negative naive cells. Naive CXCR3-positive and CXCR3-negative cells shared TRBV-TRBJ usage; memory cells diverged.

V is TRBV7-2 and J is TRBJ2-7; TCRdb reports TRBD1, a call that lacks DNA to check it against. The clonotype comes from a human donor in good health. Some clones in this sample may be carry-over from other donors' samples. Sequencing used naive CXCR3+ CD8+ T cells from blood. Indicated subset: CD45RO-CCR7+CD27+CD95- naive CD8+ T cells expressing CXCR3 (TNR3+). This CDR3 reads CASSPRDNFPYEQYF.